The 28 T cell receptor beta chains in this list originate from one sample, sequenced in a study of tumor-infiltrating lymphocytes in primary liver carcinoma (TCRdb year 2017). Without any cell sorting, total RNA and DNA were co-extracted from about 20-30 mg of bulk tissue using the AllPrep DNA/RNA mini kit. The instrument was an Illumina HiSeq 2500. Starting from approximately 500 ng total RNA, TCRbeta-specific cDNA was produced by reverse transcription with a constant-region primer and ProtoScript II reverse transcriptase. TCRbeta libraries were built with three nested multiplex PCR rounds, a slightly modified ARM-PCR procedure. Each of the first two PCR rounds ran for about 10 cycles using multiplex TRBV1-TRBV30 forward primers together with a Cbeta reverse primer. TCRdb's own reprocessing of the public reads used fastp at Q25 and MiXCR and kept productive beta chains. Rows matching on CDR3 protein sequence are summarized as one entry with the most common DNA and genes. This sample has about 50,000 distinct CDR3 sequences in its table, and around 77% of those were observed once. The leading ten clones occupy roughly a quarter of the sample.

The sequencing input was liver tumor tissue from sampling region 5. The cell subset or site label, read with the paper, signifies: tumor region T5, tumor centre. The receptors come from a man aged 40-55 years with primary liver carcinoma and hepatitis B virus infection.

This clonotype is deemed medium-sized. This chain connects TRBV12-3 or TRBV12-4 to TRBJ2-2, with 8 bases fitting TRBD2. V dropped 6 bases and J dropped 7; count of bases not matched to a gene: 10. CDR3 length: 15 residues. This CDR3 reads CASRAGTSQVGELFF. The CDR3 DNA follows: TGTGCCAGCAGAGCCGGGACTAGTCAAGTCGGGGAGCTGTTTTTT.

The chain is built from TRBV19 and TRBJ2-3, with TRBD2 matching over 7 bases. V shed 3 bases, J shed 5 bases, and the junction held 11 bases outside the gene matches. There are 16 residues in the CDR3. Germline V gene lookup returns CDR1 LNHDA and CDR2 SQIVND (reference sequence). The CDR3 reads CASSIPPGGGIDTQYF. The CDR3 bases are TGTGCCAGTAGTATCCCACCGGGAGGCGGCATAGATACGCAGTATTTT.

Comments on this clonotype: In this CDR3 the conserved last residue, phenylalanine or tryptophan, is missing, so a read error is likely. The J gene is TRBJ2-7, the V gene TRBV4-1, with D maybe TRBD2 (5 bases). Trimming left V 0 bases short and J 9 bases short, with 18 bases between. This CDR3 spans 15 amino acids. Germline V CDR1 and CDR2: MGHRA, YSYEKL. In nucleotides, the CDR3 is TGCGCCAGCAGCCAAGATAAGGCCCTAGCCGTGGCGCAGTACCTC. Protein product: CASSQDKALAVAQYL.

On this clonotype: The junction differs from germline at one of its ends, possibly a read error. The chain uses TRBV11-2 and TRBJ2-7; possible D gene TRBD1, 5 bases. Germline V gene lookup returns CDR1 SGHAT and CDR2 FQNNGV. The CDR3 length is 15 residues. CDR3 DNA: TGTGACAGCAGCTTACGATGGACAAGGGAACACGAGCAGTACTTC. Protein: CDSSLRWTREHEQYF.

Remarks on this clonotype: Since no conserved phenylalanine or tryptophan closes the CDR3, a read error is the likely cause. Because the CDR3's place on the DNA is in doubt, the DNA is left out and the CDR3 is given as listed by TCRdb. The chain links TRBV12-3 or TRBV12-4 to TRBJ2-6. The CDR3 comprises 14 residues, both ends counted. CDR3 region: CASSLKSGANVLIS.

This clonotype occurred once. The junction departs from germline at one end; a sequencing error may be responsible. The V and J genes are TRBV11-1 and TRBJ2-3; a possible D gene is TRBD1 (5 bases). CDR3 length: 19 residues. Germline V gene lookup returns CDR1 SGHAT and CDR2 FQDESV (reference sequence). CDR3 in amino acids: CTSSSGASSVGARTDTLYF. CDR3 bases: TGTACCAGCAGCTCTGGGGCAAGCTCTGTTGGAGCCCGCACAGATACGCTGTATTTT. Variable domain in full (rest from reference TRBV11-1 and TRBJ2-3): EAEVAQSPRYKITEKSQAVAFWCDPISGHATLYWYRQILGQGPELLVQFQDESVVDDSQLPKDRFSAERLKGVDSTLKIQPAELGDSAMYLCTSSSGASSVGARTDTLYFGPGTRLTVL.

Worth noting for this clonotype: The junction departs from germline at one end; a sequencing error may be responsible. The chain combines TRBV7-9 with TRBJ1-3, with TRBD1 matching over 9 bases. CDR1 and CDR2 (germline): SEHNR, FQNEAQ (reference sequence). CDR3 size: 15 residues. The CDR3 protein is CASRSGQGSGNTIYF. The DNA for the CDR3 is TGTGCCAGCAGATCGGGACAGGGATCGGGGAACACCATATACTTT.

The chain joins TRBV11-1 to TRBJ2-1, with 8 bases aligning to TRBD2. V shed 2 bases, J shed 3 bases, and the junction held 12 bases outside the gene matches. The germline V gene encodes CDR1 SGHAT and CDR2 FQDESV (reference sequence). The CDR3 spans 18 residues. The chain's CDR3 is CASSLYRSTGGCYNEQFF. CDR3 sequence (DNA): TGTGCCAGCAGCTTATACCGTTCCACGGGAGGGTGCTACAATGAGCAGTTCTTC.

The chain carries TRBV11-2 and TRBJ2-2, with D perhaps matching TRBD1 (5 bases). Germline CDR1 is SGHAT and CDR2 is FQNNGV. Trimming removed 5 bases at V and 10 bases at J, with 17 bases between. This CDR3 region has 14 residues. The CDR3: CASSTDSDTMELFF. The CDR3 DNA reads as TGTGCCAGCAGCACAGACTCGGACACCATGGAGCTGTTTTTT.

This clonotype was detected ten times or more. The chain is built from TRBV28 and TRBJ2-7; the D call may be TRBD1 or TRBD2 (6 bases each). Trimming stripped 6 bases from V and 4 bases from J, with 13 bases between. The CDR3 sequence is 13 residues long. CDR1 and CDR2 (germline): MDHEN, SYDVKM. CDR3 sequence: CASRGGPRYEQYF. The CDR3, as DNA: TGTGCCAGCAGGGGGGGCCCAAGGTACGAGCAGTACTTC.

This clonotype was observed at least ten times. This rearrangement joins TRBV15 to TRBJ2-3, with D possibly TRBD1 on 5 matching bases. This CDR3 contains 14 residues. V dropped 5 bases and J dropped 4 bases, with 13 bases sitting between them. CDR1 is LNHNV, CDR2 YYDKDF, per germline (reference sequence). The CDR3 DNA is TGTGCCACCAGCCAGACAGCTTATGCAGATACGCAGTATTTT. Residues: CATSQTAYADTQYF. Full variable domain (rest looked up from reference TRBV15 and TRBJ2-3): DAMVIQNPRYQVTQFGKPVTLSCSQTLNHNVMYWYQQKSSQAPKLLFHYYDKDFNNEADTPDNFQSRRPNTSFCFLDIRSPGLGDTAMYLCATSQTAYADTQYFGPGTRLTVL.

Concerning this clonotype itself: This likely comes from a read error, as the CDR3 has no conserved phenylalanine or tryptophan at its end. V and J are TRBV5-1 and TRBJ2-7, with 8 nucleotides matching TRBD1. V shed 9 bases and J 2 bases; nucleotides not matched to a gene: 10. The CDR3 has 14 residues. Germline loops: CDR1 SGHRS, CDR2 YFSETQ. Here the CDR3 reads CANRLRTGPYEQYI. The CDR3 coding sequence is TGCGCCAACAGACTCAGGACAGGGCCCTACGAGCAGTACATC.

In its sample, this clonotype was seen a few times. The chain carries TRBV20-1 and TRBJ2-3, with D unclear. The ends were cut back, 7 bases at V and 0 bases at J, with 14 bases in the middle. CDR1 is DFQATT and CDR2 is SNEGSKA in the germline V gene (reference sequence). This CDR3 is 14 amino acids long. The DNA of the CDR3 is TGCAGTGGGGTTGGCGGAGCTAGCACAGATACGCAGTATTTT. Protein: CSGVGGASTDTQYF.

V and J are TRBV30 and TRBJ1-4; 7 bases align to TRBD1. The CDR3 loop spans 13 amino acids. The V gene's germline CDR1 is GTSNPN and CDR2 SVGIG (reference sequence). The CDR3 region has the DNA TGTGCACAACAGGGGTCGCGGAATGAAAAACTGTTTTTT. This codes for CAQQGSRNEKLFF.

This clonotype was seen at least ten times. The chain recombines TRBV28 with TRBJ2-1, with D unresolved. The V gene's germline CDR1 is MDHEN and CDR2 SYDVKM. Trimming removed 3 bases from V and 7 bases from J, with 7 bases in between. CDR3 length: 12 amino acids. CDR3: CASSFELNEQFF. The CDR3 DNA follows: TGTGCCAGCAGTTTTGAGCTGAATGAGCAGTTCTTC.

As to this clonotype: One end of the junction varies from germline; a read error may be responsible. This chain connects TRBV6-2 or TRBV6-3 to TRBJ2-1; the match to TRBD2 covers 7 bases. Looked up from germline, CDR1 is MNHEY and CDR2 is SVGEGT. This CDR3 spans 16 amino acids. CDR3 nucleotide sequence: TGTACCAGCAGTCCCCGGGCTGGCGGGAGAGCAAATGAGCAGTTCTTC. Its protein product is CTSSPRAGGRANEQFF.

The V call is TRBV14, the J call TRBJ2-1; D is perhaps TRBD2 (5 bases). The germline gives CDR1 SGHDN, CDR2 FVKESK. The CDR3 is made up of 14 amino acids. Between the trimmed V and J ends, which lost 2 bases and 8 bases, there was a span of 13 bases. The CDR3 loop reads CASSQTSAWDEQFF. In DNA, the CDR3 is TGTGCCAGCAGCCAAACTAGTGCCTGGGATGAGCAGTTCTTC.

With respect to this clonotype: This could be a read error, since a much larger clone is one nucleotide away. The rearrangement joins TRBV18 to TRBJ2-5; D is possibly TRBD1 or TRBD2 (5 bases each). The CDR3 loop spans 15 amino acids. V was trimmed by 3 bases and J by 2 bases, leaving 13 bases between them. The germline gives CDR1 KGHSH, CDR2 LQKENI. For the CDR3, the DNA is TGTGCCAGCTCACCTAACGTGGGGGATCAAGAGACCCAGTACTTC. Its translation: CASSPNVGDQETQYF.

The chain joins TRBV29-1 to TRBJ1-1, with 7 positions matching TRBD1. Trimming cost V 7 bases and J 4 bases; bases outside gene matches: 15. From germline, CDR1 is SQVTM and CDR2 ANQGSEA. This CDR3 is 15 amino acids long. The CDR3 DNA is TGCAGCGCTTCCCTGGAGGACAGGAGAAGCACTGAAGCTTTCTTT. This encodes CSASLEDRRSTEAFF.

As to this clonotype: Compared with germline, one end of the junction differs, possibly owing to a read error. This chain uses TRBV11-1 with TRBJ2-7, with D perhaps matching TRBD2 (6 bases). There are 15 residues in the CDR3. From germline, CDR1 is SGHAT and CDR2 FQDESV (reference sequence). This CDR3 is CASSNSGRNIYEQYF. In DNA form, the CDR3 reads TGTGCAAGCAGCAATAGCGGAAGAAATATCTACGAGCAGTACTTC.

Worth noting for this clonotype: This CDR3 is missing its conserved last phenylalanine or tryptophan, likely due to a read error. The chain combines TRBV5-1 with TRBJ2-3; 10 positions match TRBD1. Per the germline V gene, CDR1 is SGHRS and CDR2 is YFSETQ. The CDR3 is 14 residues long. The CDR3 here is CAGRQGAQEDTQYS. CDR3 in DNA: TGCGCCGGCAGACAGGGGGCACAAGAAGATACGCAGTATTCT.

A remark on this clonotype: Given the absence of the conserved phenylalanine or tryptophan at the CDR3 end, a read error is likely. CDR3 sequence reads: CASSIVGGLGEQYL. The CDR3 DNA follows: TGTGCCAGCAGTATAGTGGGAGGACTCGGCGAGCAGTACCTC. The rearrangement uses TRBV6-2 or TRBV6-3 and TRBJ2-7; D may be TRBD2 (6 bases). CDR3 length: 14 residues. The germline gives CDR1 MNHEY, CDR2 SVGEGT. V dropped 5 bases and J dropped 6 bases, with 17 bases sitting between them.

In the case of this clonotype: At one of its ends the junction is not consistent with the germline gene, which may arise from a read error. V is TRBV11-3 and J is TRBJ2-1; D perhaps matches TRBD1 (5 bases). Germline CDR1 is SGHNT and CDR2 is YENEEA. There are 17 residues in the CDR3. The CDR3 spells CASSLGEGTNFYNEQFF. The CDR3 DNA reads as TGTGCCAGCAGTTTAGGGGAAGGCACTAACTTCTACAATGAGCAGTTCTTC. The full variable domain, its missing parts supplied by reference TRBV11-3 and TRBJ2-1, is EAGVVQSPRYKIIEKKQPVAFWCNPISGHNTLYWYLQNLGQGPELLIRYENEEAVDDSQLPKDRFSAERLKGVDSTLKIQPAELGDSAVYLCASSLGEGTNFYNEQFFGPGTRLTVL.

Turning to this clonotype: Given the absence of the conserved phenylalanine or tryptophan at the CDR3 end, a read error is likely. The chain uses TRBV29-1 and TRBJ1-5, with D tentatively TRBD1 (5 bases). With 7 bases removed from V and 5 bases from J, the gap between germline ends came to 15 bases. This CDR3 is built from 13 residues. Germline lookup yields CDR1 SQVTM and CDR2 ANQGSEA. The CDR3 DNA reads TGCAGCGCCGGGGGGGGAGCGGATCAGCCCCAGCATTAT. It translates to CSAGGGADQPQHY.

This chain connects TRBV7-8 to TRBJ2-3, with D perhaps TRBD1 (6 bases). This CDR3 comprises 15 residues. The germline V gene has CDR1 SGHVS and CDR2 FQNEAQ. Trimming cost V 6 bases and J 3 bases, with 16 bases left between them. This CDR3 reads CASSEGHSKTDTQYF. In nucleotides, the CDR3 is TGTGCCAGCAGTGAGGGACATTCAAAGACAGATACGCAGTATTTT.

This clonotype was picked up a small number of times. V gene TRBV4-3 combines with J gene TRBJ1-2; 7 bases agree with TRBD1. CDR1 and CDR2 (germline): LGHNA, YSLEER. This CDR3 contains 14 residues. The junction had 6 bases not matched to a gene; V was cut back by 2 bases and J by 6 bases. The CDR3 sequence: CASSQPATGNGYTF. As DNA, the CDR3 is TGCGCCAGCAGCCAACCAGCGACAGGGAATGGCTACACCTTC.

V is TRBV20-1 and J is TRBJ2-1; no clear D gene. CDR1 DFQATT and CDR2 SNEGSKA come from the germline V gene (reference sequence). V was clipped by 7 bases and J by 0 bases, with 10 bases between them. The CDR3 sequence is 13 residues long. The CDR3 loop is CSGSLSSYNEQFF. CDR3 DNA: TGCAGTGGGTCCTTAAGCTCCTACAATGAGCAGTTCTTC.

This clonotype was counted between two and nine times. One end of the junction varies from germline; a read error may be responsible. The chain recombines TRBV13 with TRBJ1-5, with D uncertain. This CDR3 spans 14 amino acids. Germline V gene sequence: CDR1 PRHDT, CDR2 FYEKMQ (reference sequence). The CDR3 nucleotides are TGTGCCAGCAACTTAGGTGGTAGCAATCAGCCCCAACATTTT. It encodes CASNLGGSNQPQHF.